This TCR beta chain was observed in a study of identical twins. Study-level points and caveats: A lower insertion count was a feature of abundant cord blood beta clonotypes, with no such feature in memory repertoires. Monozygotic twin pairs showed more out-of-frame TCR alpha sharing than models estimated.

Note on this clonotype: The antigen is undetermined.

TCRdb reprocessed the 5' RACE reads with MiXCR, giving one entry per CDR3 protein. The sample lists approximately 220,000 distinct CDR3 sequences; 7.5% were seen once. This sample also appeared in a second study, on yellow fever vaccine responses in identical twins. This second report adds: Twins showed a vaccine T cell response that reportedly seemed partly convergent, partly personalized.

This TCR came from a woman between 18 and 29 years old in good health. The sequencing sample was made of memory (CD45RO+) T cells sorted from blood.

The CDR3 here is CASSPGRSYTDTQYF. The CDR3, as DNA: TGTGCCAGCAGTCCCGGGAGATCCTACACAGATACGCAGTATTTT. This chain links TRBV28 with TRBJ2-3, with a possible D match to TRBD2 (6 bases). V was clipped by 5 bases and J by 2 bases, with 14 bases between them. This CDR3 region has 15 residues. CDR1 and CDR2 (germline): MDHEN, SYDVKM.